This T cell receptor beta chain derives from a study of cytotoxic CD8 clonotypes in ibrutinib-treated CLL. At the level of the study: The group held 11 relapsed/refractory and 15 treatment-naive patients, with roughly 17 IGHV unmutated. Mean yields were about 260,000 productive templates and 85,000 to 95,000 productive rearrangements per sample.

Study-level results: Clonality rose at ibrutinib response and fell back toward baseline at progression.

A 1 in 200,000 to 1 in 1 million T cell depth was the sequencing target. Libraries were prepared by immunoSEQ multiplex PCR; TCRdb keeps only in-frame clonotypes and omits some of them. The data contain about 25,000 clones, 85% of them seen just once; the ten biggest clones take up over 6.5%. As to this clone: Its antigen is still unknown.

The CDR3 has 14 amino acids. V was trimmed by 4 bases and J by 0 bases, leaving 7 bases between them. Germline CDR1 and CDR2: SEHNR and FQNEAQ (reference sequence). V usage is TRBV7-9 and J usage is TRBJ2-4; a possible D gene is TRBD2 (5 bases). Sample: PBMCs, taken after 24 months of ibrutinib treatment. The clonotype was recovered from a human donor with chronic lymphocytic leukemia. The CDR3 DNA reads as TGTGCCAGCAGCTCAGGACTAGCCAAAAACATTCAGTACTTC. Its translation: CASSSGLAKNIQYF.